Reported below is one T cell receptor (beta chain). This record comes from a study of response to subunit inactivated influenza vaccine. TCRdb reprocessed the RT-PCR reads via MiXCR and lists one record per CDR3 protein. Found here are approximately 500,000 distinct CDR3 sequences, under 30% of them singletons; the top ten hold 2.5% to 3.5%. Germline CDR1 SEHNR, CDR2 FQNEAQ (reference sequence). Germline trimming cut 5 bases from V and 1 base from J; bases unmatched to any gene: 5. CDR3 length: 16 residues. These data also formed part of another study, on T cells expressing NK-cell markers. That publication notes: UMIs accompanied the 5'RACE template switching by which TCR beta cDNA was made. All TCR beta repertoires analysed originated from sorted CD3+CD56+NKG2C+, CD3+CD56+NKG2C- and CD3+CD56-NKG2C+ T cells. Of eight sequenced donors, seven were HCMV-seropositive and one HCMV-seronegative. Whether expanded NKG2C-expressing T cell clones recognize HCMV is unknown.

The TCR was taken from a man in his forties or fifties who received an inactivated influenza vaccine. The starting material was CD4+ T cells sorted from PBMCs, obtained about 11 days after vaccination. The rearrangement uses TRBV7-9 and TRBJ1-4, with 9 bases identical to TRBD1. The DNA for the CDR3 is TGTGCCAGCAGCCCGGGACAGGGTTTAACTAATGAAAAACTGTTTTTT. Amino acid sequence: CASSPGQGLTNEKLFF.